The 30 T cell receptor beta chains listed next were all sequenced from one sample in a study of cytomegalovirus exposure and HLA in healthy donors. The PCR ran on 60 Vbeta and 13 Jbeta primers. Assay used: immunoSEQ multiplex PCR; TCRdb lists only in-frame clones, some missing. The sample consists of 150,000 to 250,000 clones, about 79% of them appearing once. Sequenced sample: PBMCs. The source is a boy aged 2-15 years in good health and CMV-seronegative.

In its sample, this clone was seen once. This chain links TRBV6-4 with TRBJ2-7, with a weak D call TRBD2 (6 bases). CDR1 is MRHNA and CDR2 is SNTAGT in the germline V gene. The CDR3 loop spans 14 amino acids. Trimming removed 7 bases from V and 1 base from J, with 14 bases in between. The CDR3, as DNA: TGTGCCAGCAACTGGAGGGGTCCATCCTACGAGCAGTACTTC. This codes for CASNWRGPSYEQYF.

The chain is built from TRBV5-8 and TRBJ2-7; unclear D gene. Germline V gene data show CDR1 as SGHTS and CDR2 as YDEGEE. This CDR3 has 15 amino acids. V was shortened by 0 bases and J by 3 bases, with 13 bases between the two germline ends. CDR3: CASSLGVMGSYEQYF. The DNA of the CDR3 is TGTGCCAGCAGCTTGGGGGTGATGGGCAGCTACGAGCAGTACTTC. Full variable domain (missing parts from reference TRBV5-8 and TRBJ2-7): EAGVTQSPTHLIKTRGQQATLRCSPISGHTSVYWYQQALGLGLQFLLWYDEGEERNRGNFPPRFSGRQFPNYSSELNVNALELEDSALYLCASSLGVMGSYEQYFGPGTRLTVT.

The chain carries TRBV7-9 and TRBJ1-1; D gene uncertain. The V gene lost 5 bases and the J gene lost 5 bases, with 18 bases spanning the gap. The length of the CDR3 is 15 residues. Germline V gives CDR1 SEHNR, CDR2 FQNEAQ (reference sequence). The CDR3 DNA reads TGTGCCAGCAGCGCTCCGAGTCGGTCGTTTACTGAAGCTTTCTTT. Translated, it gives CASSAPSRSFTEAFF.

The chain uses TRBV5-5 and TRBJ2-1; 12 bases fit TRBD2. This CDR3 contains 18 residues. V shed 3 bases and J 7 bases; nucleotides not matched to a gene: 14. The germline V gene has CDR1 SGHKS and CDR2 YYEKEE (reference sequence). The CDR3 region is CASSSSVPLAGGPNEQFF. In DNA form, the CDR3 reads TGTGCCAGCAGCTCGTCCGTCCCTCTAGCGGGGGGGCCAAATGAGCAGTTCTTC. Filled out from reference TRBV5-5 and TRBJ2-1, the complete variable domain reads DAGVTQSPTHLIKTRGQQVTLRCSPISGHKSVSWYQQVLGQGPQFIFQYYEKEERGRGNFPDRFSARQFPNYSSELNVNALLLGDSALYLCASSSSVPLAGGPNEQFFGPGTRLTVL.

The gene calls are TRBV5-1 and TRBJ2-2; D remains unclear. Germline CDR1 SGHRS, CDR2 YFSETQ. The germline V and J ends were trimmed by 0 bases and 6 bases, with 6 bases remaining between them. The CDR3 is 13 amino acids. CDR3 in DNA: TGCGCCAGCAGCTTGGCAACTCCCGGGGAGCTGTTTTTT. Amino acids: CASSLATPGELFF.

The chain recombines TRBV2 with TRBJ2-4; no definite D call. Trimming took off 10 bases at V and 0 bases at J, with 10 bases between the two ends. CDR3 size: 13 residues. The germline V gene has CDR1 SNHLY and CDR2 FYNNEI. The CDR3 region is CATTSIAKNIQYF. The DNA of the CDR3 is TGTGCCACTACGTCTATAGCCAAAAACATTCAGTACTTC.

The chain combines TRBV7-2 with TRBJ2-3; TRBD2 is a possible D gene (5 bases). The CDR3 runs to 13 residues. Germline CDR1 and CDR2: SGHTA and FQGNSA. V lost 4 bases to trimming and J lost 5 bases, with 10 bases between them. The CDR3 DNA reads as TGTGCCAGCAGCTCGGACTGGGGAGATACGCAGTATTTT. This codes for CASSSDWGDTQYF. Complete variable domain (other parts from reference TRBV7-2 and TRBJ2-3): GAGVSQSPSNKVTEKGKDVELRCDPISGHTALYWYRQSLGQGLEFLIYFQGNSAPDKSGLPSDRFSAERTGGSVSTLTIQRTQQEDSAVYLCASSSDWGDTQYFGPGTRLTVL.

The V and J genes are TRBV11-2 and TRBJ2-1; D unresolved. V was clipped by 5 bases and J by 6 bases, with 8 bases between them. The CDR3 extends over 12 amino acids. Germline-derived CDR1 and CDR2 are SGHAT and FQNNGV. CDR3 DNA: TGTGCCAGCAGCCCCACCAGCAATGAGCAGTTCTTC. Residues: CASSPTSNEQFF.

The chain couples TRBV7-4 to TRBJ2-7; the D is unclear. The CDR3 contains 16 residues. V was shortened by 2 bases and J by 4 bases, with 18 bases between the two germline ends. Germline V CDR1 and CDR2: SGHVT, SQSDAQ. For the CDR3, the DNA is TGTGCCAGCAGCTTACCCCGCGTCTCCCGGTGTTACGAGCAGTACTTC. Encoded protein: CASSLPRVSRCYEQYF.

The chain employs TRBV5-6 and TRBJ1-5; D remains ambiguous. The CDR3 runs 13 residues. CDR1 SGHDT and CDR2 YYEEEE come from the germline V gene. V dropped 4 bases and J dropped 7 bases, with 12 bases sitting between them. CDR3 nucleotides: TGTGCCAGCAGCCCTGGGTCGGGGCAGCCCCAGCATTTT. Its protein is CASSPGSGQPQHF.

V usage is TRBV5-1 and J usage is TRBJ2-5, with 8 bases matching TRBD1. Germline CDR1 and CDR2: SGHRS and YFSETQ. Losses at the gene ends were 7 bases for V and 5 bases for J; bases not matched to a gene: 16. The CDR3 consists of 16 residues. The CDR3 coding sequence is TGCGCCAGCTGCCCTTTCAGGACAGGGACTCAGGAGACCCAGTACTTC. Translated: CASCPFRTGTQETQYF.

This chain joins TRBV11-2 and TRBJ2-2; 11 bases map to TRBD2. In germline, CDR1 is SGHAT, CDR2 FQNNGV. V was clipped by 4 bases and J by 8 bases; unmatched bases: 6. The CDR3 runs 15 residues. The CDR3 here is CASSSLAGGRGELFF. In DNA form, the CDR3 reads TGTGCCAGCAGCTCTCTAGCGGGGGGCCGTGGGGAGCTGTTTTTT.

The CDR3, as DNA: TGTGCCAGCAGTTCTAGGGACAGGGGGAAAAATGAGCAGTTCTTC. Its translation: CASSSRDRGKNEQFF. V usage is TRBV7-2 and J usage is TRBJ2-1; 11 bases align to TRBD1. Germline V gives CDR1 SGHTA, CDR2 FQGNSA. The junction had 8 bases not matched to a gene; V was cut back by 6 bases and J by 7 bases. The CDR3 is 15 residues long.

This chain links TRBV5-1 with TRBJ1-1, with D possibly matching TRBD1 (6 bases). In germline, CDR1 is SGHRS, CDR2 YFSETQ. Trimming took 0 bases from V and 6 from J, leaving 18 bases between them. The length of the CDR3 is 16 residues. For the CDR3, the DNA is TGCGCCAGCAGCTTGGTAGAGGGCAGGGGAAGTGCTGAAGCTTTCTTT. It translates to CASSLVEGRGSAEAFF.

This clone was found once. The chain combines TRBV7-2 with TRBJ1-6; 11 bases agree with TRBD1. The CDR3 is 15 amino acids. V lost 5 bases and J lost 7; bases outside the gene matches: 4. CDR1 and CDR2 (germline): SGHTA, FQGNSA. The DNA for the CDR3 is TGTGCCAGCAGCCCATGGGACAGGGGGAATTCACCCCTCCACTTT. This encodes CASSPWDRGNSPLHF. The entire variable domain, with the rest obtained from reference TRBV7-2 and TRBJ1-6, is as follows: GAGVSQSPSNKVTEKGKDVELRCDPISGHTALYWYRQSLGQGLEFLIYFQGNSAPDKSGLPSDRFSAERTGGSVSTLTIQRTQQEDSAVYLCASSPWDRGNSPLHFGNGTRLTVT.

This chain uses TRBV7-8 with TRBJ2-4; 9 bases map to TRBD2. This CDR3 region has 18 residues. Germline V gene data show CDR1 as SGHVS and CDR2 as FQNEAQ. Germline trimming cut 5 bases from V and 6 bases from J; bases unmatched to any gene: 17. In DNA form, the CDR3 reads TGTGCCAGCAGCAGCTTAGTGGGGTCTAGCGGGGAGGCAAACATTCAGTACTTC. It encodes CASSSLVGSSGEANIQYF.

The chain is built from TRBV19 and TRBJ1-3; D is ambiguous. This CDR3 region has 15 residues. V gave up 1 base and J gave up 4 bases, with 11 bases separating them. The germline gives CDR1 LNHDA, CDR2 SQIVND (reference sequence). In DNA, the CDR3 is TGTGCCAGTAGTATAGGGCGGCCGTCCGGAAACACCATATATTTT. Its protein is CASSIGRPSGNTIYF.

The chain recombines TRBV4-2 with TRBJ1-4; D perhaps matches TRBD1 (5 bases). The germline V gene has CDR1 LGHNA and CDR2 YNFKEQ. V lost 2 bases and J 1 base, leaving 11 bases between the germline ends. CDR3 length: 16 amino acids. The CDR3 reads CASSQLAQGTNEKLFF. The CDR3 DNA reads as TGTGCCAGCAGCCAATTGGCCCAGGGAACTAATGAAAAACTGTTTTTT.

In this sample, this clone turned up once. The chain has TRBV4-3 and TRBJ1-2, with D perhaps TRBD1 (5 bases). Looked up from germline, CDR1 is LGHNA and CDR2 is YSLEER. Trimming took off 5 bases at V and 7 bases at J, with 14 bases between the two ends. The CDR3 length is 13 residues. The CDR3, as DNA: TGCGCCAGCAGCGGGCAGGATAGGGGTGGCTACACCTTC. Its translation is CASSGQDRGGYTF.

The chain has TRBV5-4 and TRBJ2-3; 8 nucleotides align to TRBD2. Germline CDR1 reads SGHNT; CDR2 reads YYREEE (reference sequence). This CDR3 spans 19 amino acids. After removal of 9 bases from V and 7 bases from J, the junction contained 28 bases not matched to a gene. The CDR3 coding sequence is TGTGCCACCCAGCTTGGGGGCGGCGGGGGGCCGGGAATAATCTATACGCAGTATTTT. This encodes CATQLGGGGGPGIIYTQYF.

The chain employs TRBV6-5 and TRBJ2-7; D unresolved. V was cut by 2 bases and J by 6 bases, with 14 bases left in between. Per the germline V gene, CDR1 is MNHEY and CDR2 is SVGAGI. The CDR3 totals 14 residues. This CDR3 reads CASSYSYSAAEQYF. The DNA of the CDR3 is TGTGCCAGCAGTTACAGTTACTCGGCGGCCGAGCAGTACTTC.

The CDR3, as DNA: TGTGCCAGCAGTGAATTAGGGACAGGGAGCTACGAGCAGTACTTC. Encoded protein: CASSELGTGSYEQYF. The chain links TRBV6-1 to TRBJ2-7, with 9 positions matching TRBD1. There are 15 residues in the CDR3. Germline CDR1 and CDR2: MNHNS and SASEGT. V shed 2 bases and J 3 bases; nucleotides not matched to a gene: 5.

The chain links TRBV2 to TRBJ2-1; D gene unclear. The CDR3 covers 13 residues. Trimming removed 5 bases at V and 3 bases at J, with 8 bases between. Germline V gene lookup returns CDR1 SNHLY and CDR2 FYNNEI. DNA of the CDR3: TGTGCCAGCAGTCCGGTGTACTACAATGAGCAGTTCTTC. This codes for CASSPVYYNEQFF.

This clone was counted a few times. The chain employs TRBV4-3 and TRBJ2-1, with D perhaps matching TRBD1 (5 bases). CDR1 and CDR2 from the germline V gene are LGHNA and YSLEER. The V and J ends lost 3 bases and 12 bases respectively, with 24 bases between them. The CDR3 runs 16 residues. The chain's CDR3 is CASSQSVLGAGAGQFF. The CDR3 DNA is TGCGCCAGCAGCCAGTCAGTTTTAGGGGCTGGGGCTGGGCAGTTCTTC.

J is TRBJ2-1 and V is TRBV10-3; 7 bases are shared with TRBD1. The germline gives CDR1 ENHRY, CDR2 SYGVKD. V was clipped by 9 bases and J by 7 bases; unmatched bases: 9. The CDR3 totals 13 residues. The CDR3 here is CAISPTGENEQFF. CDR3 DNA: TGTGCCATATCCCCCACAGGGGAAAATGAGCAGTTCTTC.

The chain couples TRBV9 to TRBJ2-1; 10 bases match TRBD2. V shed 4 bases, J shed 12 bases, and the junction held 13 bases outside the gene matches. Looked up from germline, CDR1 is SGDLS and CDR2 is YYNGEE. This CDR3 region has 15 residues. The CDR3 reads CASSPLAGGQLGQFF. CDR3 coding DNA: TGTGCCAGCAGCCCTTTAGCGGGGGGCCAATTGGGGCAGTTCTTC. The variable domain in full, completed from reference TRBV9 and TRBJ2-1, reads DSGVTQTPKHLITATGQRVTLRCSPRSGDLSVYWYQQSLDQGLQFLIQYYNGEERAKGNILERFSAQQFPDLHSELNLSSLELGDSALYFCASSPLAGGQLGQFFGPGTRLTVL.

This clone was observed a few times. The chain employs TRBV7-2 and TRBJ1-2; 12 nucleotides align to TRBD1. V lost 4 bases, J lost 8 bases, and 8 bases stayed unmatched. Germline assignment: CDR1 SGHTA and CDR2 FQGNSA. The CDR3 is 15 residues long. The CDR3 loop reads CASSSFGTGGDGYTF. CDR3 DNA sequence: TGTGCCAGCAGCTCCTTCGGGACAGGGGGCGACGGCTACACCTTC.

The chain joins TRBV7-9 to TRBJ2-7; D not resolved. This CDR3 has 14 residues. V dropped 3 bases and J dropped 3 bases, with 12 bases sitting between them. Germline V gene data show CDR1 as SEHNR and CDR2 as FQNEAQ (reference sequence). CDR3 protein: CASSFTSIYYEQYF. CDR3 DNA sequence: TGTGCCAGCAGCTTCACCTCTATCTACTACGAGCAGTACTTC.

The CDR3 bases are TGTGCCAGTAGTGGCCCAAATACCGGGACTGGGAACTATGGCTACACCTTC. It specifies CASSGPNTGTGNYGYTF. This sequence joins TRBV19 and TRBJ1-2; TRBD1 is a possible D gene (5 bases). With 5 bases removed from V and 2 bases from J, the gap between germline ends came to 21 bases. Germline lookup yields CDR1 LNHDA and CDR2 SQIVND (reference sequence). This CDR3 comprises 17 residues.

The chain has TRBV6-5 and TRBJ2-7; 8 bases map to TRBD2. The CDR3 has 14 residues. The V and J ends lost 8 bases and 2 bases, in that order; junction bases with no gene match: 8. Germline V gene sequence: CDR1 MNHEY, CDR2 SVGAGI. The CDR3 region is CASRRAGGTYEQYF. The CDR3 nucleotides are TGTGCCAGCCGTCGGGCGGGGGGTACCTACGAGCAGTACTTC.